The source of this T cell receptor (beta chain) is a study of T cells in localized non-small cell lung cancer. Profiled with immunoSEQ multiplex PCR; TCRdb holds only in-frame clones, not every one. This table holds about 25,000 clones, 80% to 95% found once. Germline assignment: CDR1 MNHNY and CDR2 SVGAGI (reference sequence). The junction had 8 bases not matched to a gene; V was cut back by 7 bases and J by 3 bases. The CDR3 loop spans 14 amino acids. The receptor comes from a woman between 35 and 70 years old with stage I lung adenocarcinoma. The sample was peripheral blood, taken before any cancer treatment. The J gene is TRBJ2-7, the V gene TRBV6-6; 8 bases are a match to TRBD1. The CDR3 sequence: CASNPQGAIYEQYF. The CDR3, as DNA: TGTGCCAGCAACCCCCAGGGGGCGATCTACGAGCAGTACTTC.